This TCR beta chain was sequenced during a study of blood T cell repertoires in COVID-19. Sequencing used immunoSEQ multiplex PCR; TCRdb keeps in-frame clones, though not all of them. This sample carries about 490,000 clones, roughly 88% of them seen once, and the ten largest clones take about 3.2%. V shed 2 bases and J shed 4 bases, with 9 bases lying between them. The CDR3 has 13 residues. In germline, CDR1 is GTSNPN, CDR2 SVGIG (reference sequence). Sequenced input: peripheral blood. This TCR was recovered from a human donor in a cohort sampled during active COVID-19. The chain employs TRBV30 and TRBJ1-5; tentatively, D is TRBD1 (5 bases). CDR3 in DNA: TGTGCCTGGAGTAAGGGGATAAATCAGCCCCAGCATTTT. Translating gives CAWSKGINQPQHF.